This T cell receptor beta chain emerged from a study of blood T cell repertoires in COVID-19. Assignment of participants to cohorts was predicated upon participant-reported clinical history. Produced via immunoSEQ multiplex PCR; TCRdb's table is partial and in-frame only. The sample has fewer than 200,000 clones, 70% to 85% seen once. V gave up 6 bases and J gave up 5 bases; unmatched junction bases: 9. This CDR3 is 14 amino acids long. Germline lookup yields CDR1 WNHNN and CDR2 SYGVQD (reference sequence). This chain connects TRBV10-1 to TRBJ1-2; 7 positions match TRBD1. The source material was PBMCs or T cells enriched from blood (not recorded which). The TCR originated in a woman aged 55-70 years with acute COVID-19. In nucleotides, the CDR3 is TGCGCCAGCAGCCCGACAGGGCGGGGATATGGCTACACCTTC. Its protein is CASSPTGRGYGYTF.